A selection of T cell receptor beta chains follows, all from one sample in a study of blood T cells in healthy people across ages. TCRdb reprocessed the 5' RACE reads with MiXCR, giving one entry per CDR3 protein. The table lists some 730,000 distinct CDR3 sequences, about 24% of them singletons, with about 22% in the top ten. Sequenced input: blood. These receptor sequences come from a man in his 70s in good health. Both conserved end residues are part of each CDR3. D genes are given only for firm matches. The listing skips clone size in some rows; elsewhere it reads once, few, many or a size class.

TGTGCCAGCAGTTACGCCTCCACCGCTGGCTACACCTTC | CASSYASTAGYTF | TRBV6-5 | . | . | TRBJ1-2
TGTGCCAGCAGTGCGACAGGGGAGGACTATGGCTACACCTTC | CASSATGEDYGYTF | TRBV25-1 | . | TRBD1 | TRBJ1-2
TGCAGTGCGGAAATGTCCTACGAGCAGTACTTC | CSAEMSYEQYF | TRBV20-1 | . | . | TRBJ2-7
TGTGCCAGCAGTGAAGCGCAAGGCTTGCTAGGCACAGATACGCAGTATTTT | CASSEAQGLLGTDTQYF | TRBV2 | few | . | TRBJ2-3
TGTGCCAGCAGCCAATCTCTCGCGGAGACCTACAATGAGCAGTTCTTC | CASSQSLAETYNEQFF | TRBV4-2 | . | . | TRBJ2-1
TGTGCCAGCAGCTTAGAACAGGGGGCTCAAGCTTTCTTT | CASSLEQGAQAFF | TRBV7-9 | . | TRBD1 | TRBJ1-1
TGTGCCATCAAAGATGACGGACTAGCGGCGGCGGATACGCAGTATTTT | CAIKDDGLAAADTQYF | TRBV10-3 | few | TRBD2 | TRBJ2-3
TGTGCCAGCGGTGGGGGGTATGGCACAGATACGCAGTATTTT | CASGGGYGTDTQYF | TRBV6-1 | few | . | TRBJ2-3
TGTGCCATCAGTGCGGGACAGGGTGCAGATACGCAGTATTTT | CAISAGQGADTQYF | TRBV10-3 | . | TRBD1 | TRBJ2-3
TGTGCCAGCAGCTCGACACCCGATACCGGGGAGCTGTTTTTT | CASSSTPDTGELFF | TRBV6-1 | . | . | TRBJ2-2
TGTGCCAGCAGTTACCGGGTAGGGAGGCAGTATTTT | CASSYRVGRQYF | TRBV6-6 | few | . | TRBJ2-3
TGCAGTGCTAGAGACGGGGGGCGCATCGGGGAGCTGTTTTTT | CSARDGGRIGELFF | TRBV20-1 | . | . | TRBJ2-2
TGTGCCAGCAGTTACGTAGGACCTACCTACAATGAGCAGTTCTTC | CASSYVGPTYNEQFF | TRBV6-2/TRBV6-3 | . | . | TRBJ2-1
TGTGCCAGCAGTTCCGGACAGGAGGCTCAGCCCCAGCATTTT | CASSSGQEAQPQHF | TRBV6-5 | . | TRBD1 | TRBJ1-5
TGCAGCTTTGGACCGGCTCTTATCGGGACCCAGTACTTC | CSFGPALIGTQYF | TRBV29-1 | many | . | TRBJ2-5
TGTGCCAGCAGCTTACCAACCGTGGGCTACGAGCAGTACTTC | CASSLPTVGYEQYF | TRBV7-9 | many | . | TRBJ2-7
TGTGCCACCAGTGATTCCGCCGGGACAGCGACGCAGTATTTT | CATSDSAGTATQYF | TRBV24-1 | . | TRBD1 | TRBJ2-3
TGCAGCGCTAGGCCCCTTAGCACAGATACGCAGTATTTT | CSARPLSTDTQYF | TRBV20-1 | . | . | TRBJ2-3
TGCGCCAGCAGCCAACCGGGACGGCGTAACTATGGCTACACCTTC | CASSQPGRRNYGYTF | TRBV4-3 | few | . | TRBJ1-2
TGTGCCAGCAGCGCGACTAGCGTCAACTACGAGCAGTACTTC | CASSATSVNYEQYF | TRBV9 | . | TRBD2 | TRBJ2-7
TGTGCCAGCAGCCCCGGGACTAGCGGGGTCAACATTCAGTACTTC | CASSPGTSGVNIQYF | TRBV11-2 | . | TRBD2 | TRBJ2-4
TGCGCCAGCAGCCCTAATGCGGGTCCTCGGGAGGCCTACGAGCAGTACTTC | CASSPNAGPREAYEQYF | TRBV5-1 | . | TRBD2 | TRBJ2-7
TGTGCCAGCAGCTTCCCCCGAAGGACTAGCGGGAGTGTGTTCTTC | CASSFPRRTSGSVFF | TRBV5-8 | few | TRBD2 | TRBJ2-1
TGCGCCAGCAATGCGGGGACTACCCACACAGATACGCAGTATTTT | CASNAGTTHTDTQYF | TRBV5-1 | . | TRBD2 | TRBJ2-3
TGCGCCAGCAGCCCCTTGGGGTGGACAGGGGGTTCTGAAAAACTGTTTTTT | CASSPLGWTGGSEKLFF | TRBV5-1 | . | TRBD1 | TRBJ1-4
TGTGCCAGCAGCCTCGACGACCCGCTCAGGACAGGGACCAACGAGCAGTACTTC | CASSLDDPLRTGTNEQYF | TRBV5-4 | . | TRBD1 | TRBJ2-7